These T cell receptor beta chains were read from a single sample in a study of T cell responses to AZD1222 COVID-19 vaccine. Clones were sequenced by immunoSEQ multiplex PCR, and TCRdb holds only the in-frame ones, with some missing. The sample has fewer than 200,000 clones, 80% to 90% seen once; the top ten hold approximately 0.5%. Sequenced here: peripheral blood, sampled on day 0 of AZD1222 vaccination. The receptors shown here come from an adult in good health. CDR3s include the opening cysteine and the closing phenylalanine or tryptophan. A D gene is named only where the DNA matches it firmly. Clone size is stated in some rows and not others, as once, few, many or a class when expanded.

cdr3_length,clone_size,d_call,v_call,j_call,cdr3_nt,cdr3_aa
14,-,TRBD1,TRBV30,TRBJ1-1,TGTGCCTGGGGGCGTGACAGGGGAAAAACTGAAGCTTTCTTT,CAWGRDRGKTEAFF
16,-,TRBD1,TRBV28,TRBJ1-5,TGTGCCAGCAGTTCCTCGGGACAGGCATTCAATCAGCCCCAGCATTTT,CASSSSGQAFNQPQHF
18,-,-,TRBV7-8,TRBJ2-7,TGTGCCAGCAGCTTAGCGGCCCTAGCTCGGCCCCCCCTCTACGAGCAGTACTTC,CASSLAALARPPLYEQYF
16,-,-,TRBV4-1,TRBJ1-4,TGCGCCAGCAGCCAAGGGAATCGGCAGTTTAATGAAAAACTGTTTTTT,CASSQGNRQFNEKLFF
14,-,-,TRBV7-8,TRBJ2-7,TGTGCCAGCAGCCATCGAACTAGGGACGACGAGCAGTACTTC,CASSHRTRDDEQYF
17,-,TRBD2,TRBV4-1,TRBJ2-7,TGCGCCAGCAGCCGAGGACTAGCGGGTGGGAGCTCCTACGAGCAGTACTTC,CASSRGLAGGSSYEQYF
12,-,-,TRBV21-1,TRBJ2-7,TGTGCCAGCAGCACGGGACTCTACGAGCAGTACTTC,CASSTGLYEQYF
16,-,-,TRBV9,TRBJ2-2,TGTGCCAGCAGCGTAGTACCGGGGCCTTACACCGGGGAGCTGTTTTTT,CASSVVPGPYTGELFF
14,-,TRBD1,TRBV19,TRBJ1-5,TGTGCCAGTACCGGACAGGGAAGTGGTCAGCCCCAGCATTTT,CASTGQGSGQPQHF
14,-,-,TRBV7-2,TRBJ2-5,TGTGCCAGCAGCCCGTACAATGAAATCGGGACCCAGTACTTC,CASSPYNEIGTQYF
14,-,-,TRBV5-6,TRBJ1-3,TGTGCCACCAACCGGTGGGACTCTGGAAACACCATATATTTT,CATNRWDSGNTIYF
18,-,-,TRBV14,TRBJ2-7,TGTGCCAGCAGCCAAGACGCAGGGACATTTCGCAGTTCCTACGAGCAGTACTTC,CASSQDAGTFRSSYEQYF
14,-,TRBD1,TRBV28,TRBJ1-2,TGTGCCAGCAGTTTCCTGGACAGGGGCCATGGCTACACCTTC,CASSFLDRGHGYTF
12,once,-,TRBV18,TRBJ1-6,TGTGCCAGCTCACCAGAGAATTCACCCCTCCACTTT,CASSPENSPLHF
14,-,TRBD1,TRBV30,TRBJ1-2,TGTGCCTGGACGAATCTCTCGTCAGGGGGTGGCTACACCTTC,CAWTNLSSGGGYTF
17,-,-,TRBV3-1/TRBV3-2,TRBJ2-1,TGTGCCAGCAGCCAAGTTTTATCGAGCAAAACCTACAATGAGCAGTTCTTC,CASSQVLSSKTYNEQFF
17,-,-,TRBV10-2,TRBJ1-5,TGCGCCAGCAGTGAGTCAGGGGTACTTCTTAGCAATCAGCCCCAGCATTTT,CASSESGVLLSNQPQHF
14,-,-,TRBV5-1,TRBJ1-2,TGCGCCAGCAGTTGGCTCTCCAGGGACTATGGCTACACCTTC,CASSWLSRDYGYTF
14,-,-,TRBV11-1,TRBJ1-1,TGTGCCAGCAGCTTAGATCGCAGAGGCGTTGAAGCTTTCTTT,CASSLDRRGVEAFF
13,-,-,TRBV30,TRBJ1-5,TGTGCCTGGAGTGTAAGGGGAAATCAGCCCCAGCATTTT,CAWSVRGNQPQHF
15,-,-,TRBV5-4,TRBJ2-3,TGTGCCAGCAGCCCTGGAGAAGAGAGCACAGATACGCAGTATTTT,CASSPGEESTDTQYF
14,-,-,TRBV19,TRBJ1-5,TGTGCCAGTAGTATAACGGGGGGCAATCAGCCCCAGCATTTT,CASSITGGNQPQHF
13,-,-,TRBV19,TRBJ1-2,TGTGCCAGTAGTCTCCAGGATGGGAATGGCTACACCTTC,CASSLQDGNGYTF
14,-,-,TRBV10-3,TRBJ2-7,TGTGCCATCTCAGGGGATGGAGGGGCTCGCGAGCAGTACTTC,CAISGDGGAREQYF
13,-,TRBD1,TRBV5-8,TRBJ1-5,TGTGCCAGCAGGCACAGGGGACATCAGCCCCAGCATTTT,CASRHRGHQPQHF
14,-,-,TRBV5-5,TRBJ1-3,TGTGCCAGCAGCGTGACAGCGACTGGAAACACCATATATTTT,CASSVTATGNTIYF
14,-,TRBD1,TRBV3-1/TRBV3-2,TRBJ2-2,TGTGCCAGCAGCCCGGACAGGGGCCCCGGGGAGCTGTTTTTT,CASSPDRGPGELFF
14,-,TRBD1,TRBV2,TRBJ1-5,TGTGCCAGCAGTGGGGACAGTAGCAATCAGCCCCAGCATTTT,CASSGDSSNQPQHF
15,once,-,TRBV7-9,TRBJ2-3,TGTGCCAGCAGCCCCTATAGGGGAAGTACAGATACGCAGTATTTT,CASSPYRGSTDTQYF
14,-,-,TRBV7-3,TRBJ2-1,TGTGCCAGCAGCTTAAATTCCTTGAGGCCTCAGCAGTTCTTC,CASSLNSLRPQQFF
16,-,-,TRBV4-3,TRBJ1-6,TGCGCCAGCAGCCAAGATAACGTGGCCTATAATTCACCCCTCCACTTT,CASSQDNVAYNSPLHF
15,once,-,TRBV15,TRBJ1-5,TGTGCCACCAGCAGTTCCCCCGCGGGATCCCGGCCCCAGCATTTT,CATSSSPAGSRPQHF
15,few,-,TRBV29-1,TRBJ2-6,TGCAGCGTTGCGGCAGGGATCTCTGGGGCCAACGTCCTGACTTTC,CSVAAGISGANVLTF
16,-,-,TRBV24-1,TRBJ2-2,TGTGCCACCAGTGAGGGGGGCGGGAGTTTGACCGGGGAGCTGTTTTTT,CATSEGGGSLTGELFF
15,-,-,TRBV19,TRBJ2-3,TGTGCCAGTAGTATAAGGAAGGCTAGCACAGATACGCAGTATTTT,CASSIRKASTDTQYF
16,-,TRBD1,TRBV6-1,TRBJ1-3,TGTGCCAGCAGTGGCCGACAGGGAAGCTCTGGAAACACCATATATTTT,CASSGRQGSSGNTIYF
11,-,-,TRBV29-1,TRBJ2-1,TGCAGCGTTGGAGAGGGTAATGAGCAGTTCTTC,CSVGEGNEQFF
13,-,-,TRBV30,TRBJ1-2,TGTGCCTGGAGTGACCGGGACTTGGGTGGCTACACCTTC,CAWSDRDLGGYTF
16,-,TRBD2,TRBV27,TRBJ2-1,TGTGCCAGCAGGTCGGGGACTAGCGGCCCTTACAATGAGCAGTTCTTC,CASRSGTSGPYNEQFF
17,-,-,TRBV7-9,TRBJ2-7,TGTGCCAGCAGCGATCGTCGACTGGCCCAGAGCTCCTACGAGCAGTACTTC,CASSDRRLAQSSYEQYF
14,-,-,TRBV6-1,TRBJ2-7,TGTGCCAGCAGTGAAGACTCCCCTCCGTATGGGCAGTACTTC,CASSEDSPPYGQYF
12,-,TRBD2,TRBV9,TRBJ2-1,TGTGCCAGCAGCGTAACGGGGGGTGAGCAGTTCTTC,CASSVTGGEQFF
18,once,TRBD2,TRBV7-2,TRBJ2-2,TGTGCCAGCAGCTTAGCGCTGCCTAGCGGGACTAACACCGGGGAGCTGTTTTTT,CASSLALPSGTNTGELFF
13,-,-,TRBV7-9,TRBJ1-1,TGTGCCAGCAGCTTAGCCGAAGGGACTGAAGCTTTCTTT,CASSLAEGTEAFF
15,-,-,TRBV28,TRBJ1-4,TGTGCCAGCAGTTTCAGGTCCTTTCTTAATGAAAAACTGTTTTTT,CASSFRSFLNEKLFF
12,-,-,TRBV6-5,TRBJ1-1,TGTGCCAGCAGACGTTCGGACGGGGAAGCTTTCTTT,CASRRSDGEAFF
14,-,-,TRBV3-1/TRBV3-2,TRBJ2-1,TGTGCCAGCAGCCAAGATGCACGGCTAAATGAGCAGTTCTTC,CASSQDARLNEQFF
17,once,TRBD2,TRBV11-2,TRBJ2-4,TGTGCCAGCAGCTTGGGGGGCCTGCGGGAGGGCCGACGGATTCAGTACTTC,CASSLGGLREGRRIQYF
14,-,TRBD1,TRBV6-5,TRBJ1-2,TGTGCCAGCAGTCTAAGGGGACAGACCTATGGCTACACCTTC,CASSLRGQTYGYTF
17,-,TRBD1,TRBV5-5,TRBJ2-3,TGTGCCAGCAGCCCCGACACCAACTCAGGGGGCGCAGGTACGCAGTATTTT,CASSPDTNSGGAGTQYF
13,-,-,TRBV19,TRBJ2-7,TGTGCCAGTAGTATAGGAGCCCACTACGAGCAGTACTTC,CASSIGAHYEQYF
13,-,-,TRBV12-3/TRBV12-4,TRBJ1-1,TGTGCCAGCAGTTTAAAGGCGGGCACTGAAGCTTTCTTT,CASSLKAGTEAFF
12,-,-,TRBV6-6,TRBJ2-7,TGTGCCAGCAGGGGGGATACCTACGAGCAGTACTTC,CASRGDTYEQYF
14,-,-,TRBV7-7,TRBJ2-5,TGTGCTAGCAGCTTAAGCCGCCTCCAAGAGACCCAGTACTTC,CASSLSRLQETQYF
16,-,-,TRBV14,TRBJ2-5,TGTGCCAGCAGCCAAGTCCGCCGGATAGGTGTGGAGACACAGTACTTC,CASSQVRRIGVETQYF
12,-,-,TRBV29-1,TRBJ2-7,TGCAGCGCAGCCGGGAGCTCCTACGAGCAGTACTTC,CSAAGSSYEQYF
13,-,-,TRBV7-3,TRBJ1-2,TGTGCCAGCAGCTTCAGGGGCGACTATGGCTACACCTTC,CASSFRGDYGYTF
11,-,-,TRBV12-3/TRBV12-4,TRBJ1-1,TGTGCCAGCAGTCGACTGAATGAAGCTTTCTTT,CASSRLNEAFF
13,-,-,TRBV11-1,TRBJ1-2,TGTGCCAGCAGCTTAGTAGCTAACTATGGCTACACCTTC,CASSLVANYGYTF